This T cell receptor (beta chain) was identified during a study of identical twins. Study findings and constraints: A lower insertion count was a feature of abundant cord blood beta clonotypes, with no such feature in memory repertoires.

This clonotype was seen a handful of times. Its antigen remains unidentified. TCRdb redid the calling of the 5' RACE reads with MiXCR, one entry per CDR3 protein. Of 430,000 or so distinct CDR3 sequences listed, 20% to 25% were seen once; the top ten hold 2.9%. Trimming removed 7 bases from V and 1 base from J; junction bases left unmatched: 4. From germline, CDR1 is SEHNR and CDR2 FQNEAQ (reference sequence). The CDR3 spans 13 residues. The sample also formed part of further work on T cells expressing NK-cell markers. Per that study: CD8+ T cells in six or seven donors included dominant NKG2C+ clonotypes at roughly 1.0-7.0%.

This sequence originates from a woman in her late teens or twenties in good health. Sequenced: CD4+ T cells sorted from blood. This chain connects TRBV7-9 to TRBJ2-7; 7 nucleotides align to TRBD1. CDR3 protein: CASTDRVSYEQYF. DNA for the CDR3: TGTGCCAGCACCGACAGGGTTTCCTACGAGCAGTACTTC.